A single sample gave rise to the 16 T cell receptor beta chains below, sequenced in a study of graft-versus-host responses after intestinal transplantation. For these receptors, no antigen is known. The table came from immunoSEQ multiplex PCR; TCRdb's copy has only in-frame clones and leaves some out. The repertoire has about 110,000 clones, 90% to 95% of them found once; the top ten carry less than 0.55%. The sample consisted of unstimulated CD8+ T cells sorted from spleen or lymph node cells, taken before intestinal transplant. The receptors originated from a human donor who received an intestinal transplant.

The chain combines TRBV5-4 with TRBJ2-7; D is perhaps TRBD2 (6 bases). CDR3 length equals 15 residues. The V gene's germline CDR1 is SGHNT and CDR2 YYREEE (reference sequence). V shed 1 base and J shed 0 bases, with 11 bases lying between them. DNA for the CDR3: TGTGCCAGCAGCTTGCCCGGGGGATACTCCTACGAGCAGTACTTC. Protein product: CASSLPGGYSYEQYF.

The chain carries TRBV7-3 and TRBJ1-1; D is perhaps TRBD1 (5 bases). In germline, CDR1 is SGHTA, CDR2 FQGTGA. This CDR3 comprises 15 residues. V lost 1 base to trimming and J lost 1 base, with 10 bases between them. The chain's CDR3 is CASSLIAGQNTEAFF. The CDR3 DNA reads as TGTGCCAGCAGCTTAATTGCAGGGCAGAACACTGAAGCTTTCTTT.

The chain is built from TRBV6-5 and TRBJ1-2; TRBD1 might be the D (6 bases). Germline V gives CDR1 MNHEY, CDR2 SVGAGI. The ends were cut back, 0 bases at V and 0 bases at J, with 11 bases in the middle. The CDR3 length is 16 residues. CDR3 DNA sequence: TGTGCCAGCAGTTACTCCCTCAGGGGCGCTAACTATGGCTACACCTTC. Translating gives CASSYSLRGANYGYTF.

The gene calls are TRBV5-1 and TRBJ1-1; possibly TRBD1 for D (6 bases). This CDR3 spans 16 amino acids. Trimming took off 1 base at V and 6 bases at J, with 19 bases between the two ends. Germline assignment: CDR1 SGHRS and CDR2 YFSETQ. As DNA, the CDR3 is TGCGCCAGCAGCTTGACTGGAAGGGGGACCCATTCTGAAGCTTTCTTT. This encodes CASSLTGRGTHSEAFF. Complete variable domain (other parts from reference TRBV5-1 and TRBJ1-1): KAGVTQTPRYLIKTRGQQVTLSCSPISGHRSVSWYQQTPGQGLQFLFEYFSETQRNKGNFPGRFSGRQFSNSRSEMNVSTLELGDSALYLCASSLTGRGTHSEAFFGQGTRLTVV.

This chain uses TRBV5-1 with TRBJ2-2, with D perhaps TRBD2 (5 bases). The CDR3 consists of 15 residues. Per the germline V gene, CDR1 is SGHRS and CDR2 is YFSETQ. Between the trimmed V and J ends, which lost 0 bases and 4 bases, there was a span of 10 bases. The CDR3 region is CASSLVIGGTGELFF. CDR3 nucleotides: TGCGCCAGCAGCTTGGTAATTGGAGGCACCGGGGAGCTGTTTTTT. Based on the CDR3 plus reference TRBV5-1 and TRBJ2-2, the full variable domain is KAGVTQTPRYLIKTRGQQVTLSCSPISGHRSVSWYQQTPGQGLQFLFEYFSETQRNKGNFPGRFSGRQFSNSRSEMNVSTLELGDSALYLCASSLVIGGTGELFFGEGSRLTVL.

The chain uses TRBV9 and TRBJ2-5; possibly TRBD2 for D (6 bases). There are 21 residues in the CDR3. The V gene lost 0 bases and the J gene lost 4 bases, with 31 bases spanning the gap. From germline, CDR1 is SGDLS and CDR2 YYNGEE. CDR3 nucleotides: TGTGCCAGCAGCGTAGTCGGTGGGACTGGGCGGCCCCTACCCTCCGGAGAGACCCAGTACTTC. Its protein product is CASSVVGGTGRPLPSGETQYF.

This clone was picked up one time. The genes are TRBV30 and TRBJ1-1; D call uncertain. Trimming pared 2 bases from V and 0 bases from J, leaving 7 bases between. CDR3 length: 13 amino acids. Germline CDR1 reads GTSNPN; CDR2 reads SVGIG (reference sequence). DNA for the CDR3: TGTGCCTGGAGTAGAGATATGAACACTGAAGCTTTCTTT. Translating gives CAWSRDMNTEAFF.

The rearrangement joins TRBV11-2 to TRBJ2-1, with 9 bases aligning to TRBD1. Germline V gene data show CDR1 as SGHAT and CDR2 as FQNNGV. V trimming: 7 bases; J trimming: 3 bases; junction bases outside the gene matches: 4. The length of the CDR3 is 14 residues. The CDR3 DNA follows: TGTGCCAGCAAGTGGGGACAGGGCTACAATGAGCAGTTCTTC. It codes for CASKWGQGYNEQFF. Combining the CDR3 with reference TRBV11-2 and TRBJ2-1 gives the whole variable domain EAGVAQSPRYKIIEKRQSVAFWCNPISGHATLYWYQQILGQGPKLLIQFQNNGVVDDSQLPKDRFSAERLKGVDSTLKIQPAKLEDSAVYLCASKWGQGYNEQFFGPGTRLTVL.

The CDR3 loop reads CASSESGLAYYNEQFF. The CDR3 DNA is TGTGCCAGCAGTGAATCCGGGCTAGCGTATTACAATGAGCAGTTCTTC. The chain carries TRBV6-4 and TRBJ2-1; tentative D call: TRBD2 (6 bases). The CDR3 consists of 16 residues. Germline lookup yields CDR1 MRHNA and CDR2 SNTAGT. V lost 3 bases and J lost 4, with 16 bases in between.

V usage is TRBV2 and J usage is TRBJ2-7; 9 bases fit TRBD2. V lost 8 bases, J lost 3 bases, and 8 bases stayed unmatched. Germline CDR1 SNHLY, CDR2 FYNNEI. The CDR3 spans 14 residues. The CDR3 nucleotides read TGTGCCAGCGAACGGCGGGAGGGCCGCTACGAGCAGTACTTC. Translation: CASERREGRYEQYF.

This clone was seen just once. The J gene is TRBJ1-3, the V gene TRBV13; the D gene is possibly TRBD1 (6 bases). Trimming removed 8 bases from V and 4 bases from J, with 21 bases in between. This CDR3 is built from 16 residues. The germline V gene has CDR1 PRHDT and CDR2 FYEKMQ (reference sequence). The DNA of the CDR3 is TGTGCCAGCCCCTCCCCTTGGCAGGGGTCCGGAAACACCATATATTTT. Its translation is CASPSPWQGSGNTIYF.

V and J are TRBV7-9 and TRBJ2-5, with D perhaps matching TRBD1 or TRBD2 (5 bases each). The CDR3 extends over 15 amino acids. V dropped 10 bases and J dropped 2 bases, with 20 bases sitting between them. Per germline, CDR1 SEHNR and CDR2 FQNEAQ (reference sequence). The CDR3 loop reads CATPAPGTPQETQYF. DNA for the CDR3: TGTGCCACCCCAGCCCCCGGGACGCCACAAGAGACCCAGTACTTC. The entire variable domain, with the rest obtained from reference TRBV7-9 and TRBJ2-5, is as follows: DTGVSQNPRHKITKRGQNVTFRCDPISEHNRLYWYRQTLGQGPEFLTYFQNEAQLEKSRLLSDRFSAERPKGSFSTLEIQRTEQGDSAMYLCATPAPGTPQETQYFGPGTRLLVL.

V gene TRBV4-1 combines with J gene TRBJ2-7; 9 bases are a match to TRBD1. The CDR3 covers 17 residues. V lost 0 bases to trimming and J lost 2 bases; unmatched junction nucleotides: 8. Germline lookup yields CDR1 MGHRA and CDR2 YSYEKL. As DNA, the CDR3 is TGCGCCAGCAGCCAAGACCCCGGACAGGGGAGAACCTACGAGCAGTACTTC. Protein: CASSQDPGQGRTYEQYF.

This rearrangement joins TRBV15 to TRBJ2-2; 8 bases are a match to TRBD2. The CDR3 is made up of 17 amino acids. The germline gives CDR1 LNHNV, CDR2 YYDKDF (reference sequence). V trimming: 6 bases; J trimming: 0 bases; junction bases outside the gene matches: 9. The CDR3 loop is CATRSPASGPNTGELFF. CDR3 DNA: TGTGCCACCAGGTCGCCGGCTAGCGGGCCGAACACCGGGGAGCTGTTTTTT.

This clone was counted once. J is TRBJ2-5 and V is TRBV28; D perhaps matches TRBD1 (6 bases). In germline, CDR1 is MDHEN, CDR2 SYDVKM. Trimming removed 5 bases from V and 2 bases from J, with 9 bases in between. The length of the CDR3 is 13 residues. In DNA form, the CDR3 reads TGTGCCAGCAGTCCAGGACAGCAAGAGACCCAGTACTTC. It codes for CASSPGQQETQYF.

The chain carries TRBV6-1 and TRBJ1-1, with D hard to call. V was clipped by 1 base and J by 12 bases, with 15 bases between them. Germline values: CDR1 MNHNS, CDR2 SASEGT. The length of the CDR3 is 13 residues. The CDR3 DNA follows: TGTGCCAGCAGTGAAGTCGAATCCGGCGAGTCTTTCTTT. This codes for CASSEVESGESFF.